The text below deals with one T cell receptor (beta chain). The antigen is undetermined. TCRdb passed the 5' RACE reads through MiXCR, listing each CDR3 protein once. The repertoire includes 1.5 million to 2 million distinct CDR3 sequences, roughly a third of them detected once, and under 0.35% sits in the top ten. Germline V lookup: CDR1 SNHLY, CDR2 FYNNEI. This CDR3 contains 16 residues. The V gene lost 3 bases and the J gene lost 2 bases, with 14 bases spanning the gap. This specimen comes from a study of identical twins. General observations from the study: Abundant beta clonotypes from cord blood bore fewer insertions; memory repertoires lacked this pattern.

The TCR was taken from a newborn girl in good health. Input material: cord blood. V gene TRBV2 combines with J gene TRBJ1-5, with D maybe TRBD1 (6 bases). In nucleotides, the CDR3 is TGTGCCAGCAGTGATCCCGGGACAAGGGGCAATCAGCCCCAGCATTTT. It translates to CASSDPGTRGNQPQHF.